In its sample, the clone carrying this T cell receptor (beta chain) was seen once. Antigen specificity is unknown. Sequencing libraries for TCR beta were prepared with iRepertoire HTBI primers and Arm-PCR of CDR3 regions. One entry per CDR3 protein, called by TCRdb with MiXCR from the multiplex PCR reads. Of 600,000 to 850,000 distinct CDR3 sequences in the sample, approximately 31% are singletons; the top ten hold roughly 46%. This entry is derived from a study of regulatory T cells in long-lasting Graves disease. The CDR3 has 16 amino acids. The V gene's germline CDR1 is SNHLY and CDR2 FYNNEI. V was trimmed by 7 bases and J by 6 bases, leaving 24 bases between them. Study findings and constraints: There were preferences for TRBV28, TRBJ1-2 and TRBJ2-5 in persistent disease. The persistent group shared 2,741 public clonotypes, more than the 966 shared by new patients.

The time point was: persistent/refractory GD, antithyroid drugs over 5 years with positive TRAb. The TCR library was prepared using RNA isolated from PBMCs. A peripheral blood sample, 7 to 9.5 milliliters in volume, was drawn into EDTA tubes. The sequence was obtained from a female donor with Graves disease. The chain has TRBV2 and TRBJ1-2; D possibly corresponds to TRBD1 (6 bases). The sample was peripheral blood mononuclear cells (PBMCs), taken when the disease was refractory, from a patient treated with antithyroid drugs. The CDR3 is CASTSRGASQEDGYTF. CDR3 coding DNA: TGTGCCAGCACCTCGAGGGGGGCCTCGCAAGAGGATGGCTACACCTTC.